Listed here are 9 T cell receptor beta chains from one sample, sequenced in a study of T cell changes during pregnancy in multiple sclerosis (dated by TCRdb to between 2017 and 2020). The library was prepared using the immunoSEQ multiplex PCR assay. In its TCRdb copy, this immuneACCESS table keeps in-frame sequences only and misses some clones. Where compared with another copy, unresolved V genes explain less than half of these, and the others have no known cause. The sample profile shows 30,000 to 40,000 clones; just under 95% of them were found once. The biggest ten clones account for around 8% of the sample. The sequencing here drew on CD8+ T cells from peripheral blood mononuclear cells, taken in the third trimester of pregnancy. These receptors all stem from a female donor with multiple sclerosis, enrolled in a pregnancy study.

V and J are TRBV7-6 and TRBJ1-1; TRBD1 agrees at 7 bases. Trimming removed 4 bases from V and 0 bases from J; junction bases left unmatched: 5. The CDR3 is 15 residues long. The V gene's germline CDR1 is SGHVS and CDR2 FNYEAQ. The CDR3 region has the DNA TGTGCCAGCAGCTGGCAACAGGGGATGAACACTGAAGCTTTCTTT. As protein: CASSWQQGMNTEAFF.

V usage is TRBV5-7 and J usage is TRBJ2-2; a weak D match, TRBD1 (5 bases). TRBV5-7 is sorted into the ORF group, with uncertain function. Trimming cost V 4 bases and J 8 bases, with 21 bases left between them. CDR3 length: 16 amino acids. The CDR3 sequence: CASSTGSRPNRGELFF. CDR3 DNA: TGTGCCAGCAGCACCGGTAGCCGGCCGAACAGGGGGGAGCTGTTTTTT.

The rearrangement uses TRBV2 and TRBJ1-5; weak D call: TRBD1 (5 bases). The V end lost 3 bases, the J end lost 0 bases, and 15 bases lay between the germline ends. This CDR3 contains 17 residues. Germline V gene sequence: CDR1 SNHLY, CDR2 FYNNEI. This CDR3 is CASSEVGHEYSNQPQHF. Here the CDR3 DNA reads TGTGCCAGCAGTGAGGTAGGACACGAATATAGCAATCAGCCCCAGCATTTT.

The chain is built from TRBV7-9 and TRBJ2-3; D is uncertain. CDR3 length: 14 amino acids. The ends were cut back, 2 bases at V and 2 bases at J, with 8 bases in the middle. Looked up from germline, CDR1 is SEHNR and CDR2 is FQNEAQ (reference sequence). The CDR3 here is CASSLLSYTDTQYF. The CDR3 DNA sequence: TGTGCCAGCAGCTTACTCTCCTACACAGATACGCAGTATTTT.

In regard to this clone: One junction end does not reproduce the germline sequence, and a read error may be involved. The rearrangement joins TRBV27 to TRBJ2-3; 12 bases align to TRBD2. In germline, CDR1 is MNHEY, CDR2 SMNVEV (reference sequence). CDR3 length equals 14 residues. The CDR3, as DNA: TGCGTACTCGACCTAGCGGGGGGGCGGGATACGCAGTATTTT. This encodes CVLDLAGGRDTQYF.

In its sample, this clone was seen a few times. The chain is built from TRBV6-6 and TRBJ1-1; 8 bases are a match to TRBD1. After removal of 8 bases from V and 1 base from J, the junction contained 6 bases not matched to a gene. This CDR3 spans 14 amino acids. Germline CDR1 and CDR2: MNHNY and SVGAGI (reference sequence). Here the CDR3 DNA reads TGTGCCAGCGGTAGAGACAGGGGGAACACTGAAGCTTTCTTT. It codes for CASGRDRGNTEAFF.

The genes are TRBV5-5 and TRBJ2-7; no clear D gene. CDR3 length: 12 residues. CDR1 SGHKS and CDR2 YYEKEE come from the germline V gene (reference sequence). V gave up 0 bases and J gave up 5 bases, with 6 bases separating them. The CDR3 sequence: CASSLVVNEQYF. CDR3 coding DNA: TGTGCCAGCAGCTTGGTTGTCAACGAGCAGTACTTC.

The V call is TRBV14, the J call TRBJ2-2; 9 nucleotides line up with TRBD2. CDR3 length equals 15 residues. V lost 1 base, J lost 7 bases, and 4 bases stayed unmatched. Germline assignment: CDR1 SGHDN and CDR2 FVKESK. The CDR3 DNA follows: TGTGCCAGCAGCCAAGTTGGCGGGGGGGACGGGGAGCTGTTTTTT. Amino acids: CASSQVGGGDGELFF. Looking up the rest from reference TRBV14 and TRBJ2-2 gives the full variable domain: EAGVTQFPSHSVIEKGQTVTLRCDPISGHDNLYWYRRVMGKEIKFLLHFVKESKQDESGMPNNRFLAERTGGTYSTLKVQPAELEDSGVYFCASSQVGGGDGELFFGEGSRLTVL.

The chain is built from TRBV6-5 and TRBJ2-3, with TRBD2 matching over 9 bases. Losses at the gene ends were 7 bases for V and 4 bases for J; bases not matched to a gene: 6. The CDR3 has 14 residues. The germline gives CDR1 MNHEY, CDR2 SVGAGI. As DNA, the CDR3 is TGTGCCAGCACGCCGGGACTAGCATCAGATACGCAGTATTTT. Translating gives CASTPGLASDTQYF.